What follows are 28 T cell receptor beta chains derived from one specimen sequenced in a study of blood T cell repertoires in COVID-19 (dated by TCRdb to 2020 to 2022). The library was built by means of the immunoSEQ multiplex PCR assay. TCRdb limited this immuneACCESS table to in-frame rearrangements with V and J called. A share of clones is missing; checked studies link under half to unresolved V genes, and the rest is unexplained. In this sample the table shows 190,000 or so clones, around 87% of which occur a single time. The ten largest make up approximately 2.5% of the sample. The specimen sequenced was peripheral blood. These receptors all come from a man aged 40-49 years with active or convalescent COVID-19.

The V gene is TRBV29-1, the J gene TRBJ1-1; possible D gene TRBD1, 6 bases. This CDR3 comprises 12 residues. V was pared by 7 bases and J by 5 bases, with 14 bases between. CDR1 is SQVTM and CDR2 is ANQGSEA in the germline V gene. The CDR3 here is CSAAPGATEAFF. CDR3 bases: TGCAGCGCCGCCCCAGGGGCAACTGAAGCTTTCTTT.

The gene calls are TRBV7-9 and TRBJ1-3, with 7 bases aligning to TRBD1. Germline CDR1 and CDR2: SEHNR and FQNEAQ (reference sequence). Germline trimming cut 3 bases from V and 7 bases from J; bases unmatched to any gene: 9. CDR3 length: 15 amino acids. The CDR3 coding sequence is TGTGCCAGCAGCTTTGGACAGGCCCTGGGGAACACCATATATTTT. Translating it yields CASSFGQALGNTIYF.

This chain uses TRBV28 with TRBJ1-4; the match to TRBD1 covers 8 bases. Germline V gene data show CDR1 as MDHEN and CDR2 as SYDVKM. J lost 5 bases, V lost 2 bases, and 1 base had no gene match. The CDR3 runs 14 residues. In nucleotides, the CDR3 is TGTGCCAGCAGTTTAGGACAGGGCAATGAAAAACTGTTTTTT. Translation: CASSLGQGNEKLFF.

V is TRBV10-3 and J is TRBJ1-2, with 11 positions matching TRBD1. Germline assignment: CDR1 ENHRY and CDR2 SYGVKD. CDR3 length equals 16 residues. V was pared by 3 bases and J by 3 bases, with 6 bases of the junction left unmatched. In nucleotides, the CDR3 is TGTGCCATCAGTGACCCGCGGGACAGGGGGGACTATGGCTACACCTTC. This gives the protein CAISDPRDRGDYGYTF.

Written as DNA, the CDR3 is TGTGCCACCAGTGGACGATACGGACAGGACTTGCAGACCCAGTACTTC. It encodes CATSGRYGQDLQTQYF. The chain recombines TRBV24-1 with TRBJ2-5; 7 bases agree with TRBD1. Germline CDR1 reads KGHDR; CDR2 reads SFDVKD. V lost 5 bases and J lost 6; bases outside the gene matches: 14. The CDR3 has 16 amino acids.

The table lists this clone with a count of one. J is TRBJ1-3 and V is TRBV6-6, with D unresolved. Germline values: CDR1 MNHNY, CDR2 SVGAGI (reference sequence). The CDR3 spans 14 residues. The V end was cut by 0 bases, the J end by 4 bases, with 7 bases between. Here the CDR3 DNA reads TGTGCCAGCAGTTACTCGGAGGGAGGAAACACCATATATTTT. Residues: CASSYSEGGNTIYF.

CDR3 in amino acids: CASSSSGTYSGANVLTF. The CDR3 bases are TGTGCCAGCAGCTCTAGCGGAACATACTCTGGGGCCAACGTCCTGACTTTC. The J gene is TRBJ2-6, the V gene TRBV5-4, with 7 bases that match TRBD2. The CDR3 is 17 residues long. Looked up from germline, CDR1 is SGHNT and CDR2 is YYREEE (reference sequence). The V segment lost 3 bases and the J segment 0 bases; nucleotides outside the gene matches: 6.

The chain is built from TRBV6-2 or TRBV6-3 and TRBJ1-4; D ambiguous. Germline CDR1 MNHEY, CDR2 SVGEGT. The CDR3 sequence is 16 residues long. V was shortened by 0 bases and J by 2 bases, with 10 bases between the two germline ends. The CDR3 protein is CASSYSRGRTNEKLFF. The DNA of the CDR3 is TGTGCCAGCAGTTACTCCCGAGGAAGGACTAATGAAAAACTGTTTTTT.

This chain connects TRBV29-1 to TRBJ1-2; D remains ambiguous. The V end was cut by 3 bases, the J end by 8 bases, with 22 bases between. The V gene's germline CDR1 is SQVTM and CDR2 ANQGSEA. This CDR3 spans 15 amino acids. The CDR3 region is CSVDKSPQPRSGYTF. The CDR3, as DNA: TGCAGCGTTGACAAGTCTCCCCAACCCCGGAGCGGCTACACCTTC.

The J gene is TRBJ2-5, the V gene TRBV4-1; weak D call: TRBD2 (6 bases). Trimming pared 0 bases from V and 5 bases from J, leaving 16 bases between. The CDR3 has 16 amino acids. The germline gives CDR1 MGHRA, CDR2 YSYEKL. In DNA form, the CDR3 reads TGCGCCAGCAGCCAAGATGGAGGGGCCCGAGGGGAGACCCAGTACTTC. It translates to CASSQDGGARGETQYF.

The chain joins TRBV12-3 or TRBV12-4 to TRBJ1-4, with no clear D. Deletions cut 6 bases from V and 8 bases from J, with 10 bases between. The CDR3 sequence is 12 residues long. CDR3 sequence reads: CASSVGEEKLFF. CDR3 bases: TGTGCCAGCAGCGTCGGGGAGGAAAAACTGTTTTTT.

Worth noting for this clone: A read error may account for a junction end that differs from germline. This CDR3 reads CATSRVANYGYTF. The CDR3 DNA sequence: TGTGCCACTTCCCGGGTAGCTAATTATGGCTACACCTTC. The chain employs TRBV3-1 (or the pseudogene TRBV3-2) and TRBJ1-2, with D unclear. Germline CDR1 is LGHDT and CDR2 is YNNKEL (reference sequence). CDR3 length: 13 amino acids.

The rearrangement joins TRBV5-8 to TRBJ2-7, with D uncertain. Germline CDR1 SGHTS, CDR2 YDEGEE. CDR3 length equals 12 residues. V was pared by 2 bases and J by 3 bases, with 6 bases between. CDR3 sequence: CASSFPGYEQYF. CDR3 bases: TGTGCCAGCAGCTTCCCAGGCTACGAGCAGTACTTC.

This clone has more than one count but fewer than ten. This chain connects TRBV7-2 to TRBJ1-1, with TRBD1 matching over 9 bases. Per germline, CDR1 SGHTA and CDR2 FQGNSA. This CDR3 has 15 residues. The trim removed 4 bases at V and 7 bases at J, leaving 10 bases unmatched. The CDR3 sequence: CASSYQSGQGREAFF. As DNA, the CDR3 is TGTGCCAGCAGCTATCAAAGCGGACAGGGGCGTGAAGCTTTCTTT.

The gene calls are TRBV5-1 and TRBJ2-7; 7 nucleotides line up with TRBD1. J lost 2 bases, V lost 0 bases, and 5 bases had no gene match. Germline CDR1 SGHRS, CDR2 YFSETQ. The CDR3 runs to 15 residues. In DNA form, the CDR3 reads TGCGCCAGCAGCTTGGCCGGGGACAGAGCCTACGAGCAGTACTTC. Encoded protein: CASSLAGDRAYEQYF.

J is TRBJ2-7 and V is TRBV5-4; 9 positions match TRBD2. V was clipped by 0 bases and J by 4 bases; unmatched bases: 8. The germline V gene has CDR1 SGHNT and CDR2 YYREEE (reference sequence). The CDR3 sequence is 16 residues long. The CDR3 is CASSLATSGEIYEQYF. CDR3 DNA sequence: TGTGCCAGCAGCTTGGCGACTAGCGGAGAAATTTACGAGCAGTACTTC. Looking up the rest from reference TRBV5-4 and TRBJ2-7 gives the full variable domain: ETGVTQSPTHLIKTRGQQVTLRCSSQSGHNTVSWYQQALGQGPQFIFQYYREEENGRGNFPPRFSGLQFPNYSSELNVNALELDDSALYLCASSLATSGEIYEQYFGPGTRLTVT.

The chain carries TRBV28 and TRBJ2-2; 7 bases are shared with TRBD1. The CDR3 has 20 residues. V dropped 4 bases and J dropped 1; count of bases not matched to a gene: 18. The germline V gene has CDR1 MDHEN and CDR2 SYDVKM. CDR3 amino acids: CASSSERDRDPRKNTGELFF. CDR3 DNA: TGTGCCAGCAGTTCCGAGCGAGACAGGGACCCCCGTAAGAACACCGGGGAGCTGTTTTTT.

This clone was detected once. The chain uses TRBV6-5 and TRBJ2-3; 10 bases match TRBD2. Looked up from germline, CDR1 is MNHEY and CDR2 is SVGAGI. CDR3 length: 16 residues. V trimming: 2 bases; J trimming: 3 bases; junction bases outside the gene matches: 5. The CDR3 reads CASSYLVSGGTDTQYF. The CDR3 region has the DNA TGTGCCAGCAGTTACCTGGTTAGCGGGGGGACAGATACGCAGTATTTT.

V usage is TRBV18 and J usage is TRBJ2-2; a possible D gene is TRBD1 (6 bases). The V end lost 2 bases, the J end lost 4 bases, and 11 bases lay between the germline ends. CDR1 is KGHSH and CDR2 is LQKENI in the germline V gene. The CDR3 has 15 residues. CDR3 DNA: TGTGCCAGCTCACCAAAGGCAGGGGTCACCGGGGAGCTGTTTTTT. Protein: CASSPKAGVTGELFF.

This chain joins TRBV19 and TRBJ2-7; possibly TRBD1 for D (5 bases). Germline V lookup: CDR1 LNHDA, CDR2 SQIVND (reference sequence). V shed 5 bases and J shed 5 bases, with 13 bases lying between them. This CDR3 is 13 amino acids long. The CDR3 bases are TGTGCCAGTAGTCCCCAGGGAAGACACGAGCAGTACTTC. Translated, it gives CASSPQGRHEQYF. Full variable domain (remainder filled in from reference TRBV19 and TRBJ2-7): DGGITQSPKYLFRKEGQNVTLSCEQNLNHDAMYWYRQDPGQGLRLIYYSQIVNDFQKGDIAEGYSVSREKKESFPLTVTSAQKNPTAFYLCASSPQGRHEQYFGPGTRLTVT.

The CDR3 sequence is CASSLVNPGDTEAFF. In nucleotides, the CDR3 is TGTGCCAGCAGCTTGGTCAACCCAGGGGACACTGAAGCTTTCTTT. The chain uses TRBV5-4 and TRBJ1-1, with a tentative D call TRBD1 (6 bases). V lost 0 bases and J 3 bases, leaving 12 bases between the germline ends. The CDR3 is made up of 15 amino acids. Germline assignment: CDR1 SGHNT and CDR2 YYREEE (reference sequence). The full variable domain, rest sourced from reference TRBV5-4 and TRBJ1-1, is ETGVTQSPTHLIKTRGQQVTLRCSSQSGHNTVSWYQQALGQGPQFIFQYYREEENGRGNFPPRFSGLQFPNYSSELNVNALELDDSALYLCASSLVNPGDTEAFFGQGTRLTVV.

The chain uses TRBV29-1 and TRBJ1-1, with D possibly being TRBD1 (6 bases). This CDR3 comprises 14 residues. Trimming removed 8 bases from V and 1 base from J, with 17 bases in between. Germline CDR1 is SQVTM and CDR2 is ANQGSEA. In DNA, the CDR3 is TGCAGCCCAAGGGCGGGGGGCGAGAACACTGAAGCTTTCTTT. It codes for CSPRAGGENTEAFF.

The CDR3 DNA is TGTGCCAGCAGCCAGCAGCGGGGGGGCCGGGATGAGCAGTTCTTC. This sequence encodes CASSQQRGGRDEQFF. The chain joins TRBV4-2 to TRBJ2-1; 10 bases are a match to TRBD2. Losses at the gene ends were 3 bases for V and 8 bases for J; bases not matched to a gene: 7. In germline, CDR1 is LGHNA, CDR2 YNFKEQ. The CDR3 contains 15 residues.

This clone occurred a few times. The V and J genes are TRBV7-9 and TRBJ1-1, with TRBD1 matching over 7 bases. Germline CDR1 SEHNR, CDR2 FQNEAQ (reference sequence). J gave up 1 base and V 5 bases, and 4 bases lay outside the gene matches. CDR3 length equals 14 residues. In DNA, the CDR3 is TGTGCCAGCAGCCCGACAGGGACGAACACTGAAGCTTTCTTT. Its protein product is CASSPTGTNTEAFF.

The chain is built from TRBV4-1 and TRBJ2-1; tentatively, D is TRBD1 (5 bases). This CDR3 spans 14 amino acids. V was trimmed by 8 bases and J by 0 bases, leaving 11 bases between them. Germline V gene data show CDR1 as MGHRA and CDR2 as YSYEKL. As DNA, the CDR3 is TGCGCCAGCGGACACGAGGTCTCCTACAATGAGCAGTTCTTC. It is translated as CASGHEVSYNEQFF.

This clone was seen a handful of times. V and J are TRBV12-3 or TRBV12-4 and TRBJ1-2, with a tentative D call TRBD1 (6 bases). V was cut by 5 bases and J by 5 bases, with 12 bases left in between. The CDR3 consists of 13 residues. The CDR3 nucleotides are TGTGCCAGCAGTCAACTAGGGGGTTATGGCTACACCTTC. Translation: CASSQLGGYGYTF.

This clone was seen once. This chain joins TRBV5-1 and TRBJ1-6; possibly TRBD1 for D (5 bases). The V and J ends lost 4 bases and 6 bases respectively, with 17 bases between them. Germline V gives CDR1 SGHRS, CDR2 YFSETQ. This CDR3 region has 16 residues. The CDR3 nucleotides read TGCGCCAGCAGCCCCTTCGCGGGGGGAGGTAATTCACCCCTCCACTTT. Its protein is CASSPFAGGGNSPLHF.

The rearrangement uses TRBV11-3 and TRBJ1-5; no firm D call. The CDR3 contains 14 residues. The V gene lost 1 base and the J gene lost 1 base, with 5 bases spanning the gap. The germline V gene encodes CDR1 SGHNT and CDR2 YENEEA. The DNA of the CDR3 is TGTGCCAGCAGCTTAGCACTAAGCAATCAGCCCCAGCATTTT. Residues: CASSLALSNQPQHF.